These 19 T cell receptor beta chains originate from one sample sequenced in a study of OX40 agonist ivuxolimab in advanced cancers. Using immunoSEQ multiplex PCR, the repertoire was profiled, and TCRdb retains in-frame clones only, with some absent. The sample consists of 40,000 to 60,000 clones, 75% to 85% of them appearing once. The starting material was CD4+ or CD8+ T cells sorted from blood, obtained in a trial of the OX40 agonist ivuxolimab. Receptors were obtained from an adult with an advanced solid tumor such as melanoma, head and neck, liver or kidney cancer.

The chain links TRBV29-1 to TRBJ2-7, with 11 bases that match TRBD2. CDR3 size: 14 residues. V shed 6 bases, J shed 4 bases, and the junction held 8 bases outside the gene matches. Germline loops: CDR1 SQVTM, CDR2 ANQGSEA. In nucleotides, the CDR3 is TGCAGCGTAACCGCGGGACTAGCGGAATACGAGCAGTACTTC. Its translation is CSVTAGLAEYEQYF.

The chain has TRBV10-3 and TRBJ2-5; D is unclear. This CDR3 is 14 amino acids long. CDR1 is ENHRY, CDR2 SYGVKD, per germline. Trimming pared 0 bases from V and 5 bases from J, leaving 10 bases between. The CDR3 sequence: CAISESDQGETQYF. CDR3 nucleotide sequence: TGTGCCATCAGTGAGTCGGATCAAGGGGAGACCCAGTACTTC.

V usage is TRBV7-2 and J usage is TRBJ2-3; 9 bases line up with TRBD1. The J segment lost 3 bases and the V segment lost 5 bases, leaving 12 bases of the junction unmatched. The CDR3 extends over 17 amino acids. Germline assignment: CDR1 SGHTA and CDR2 FQGNSA. CDR3 in amino acids: CASSTPPGQGLTDTQYF. The CDR3 bases are TGTGCCAGCAGCACACCACCGGGACAGGGTTTAACAGATACGCAGTATTTT.

This clone appeared a single time. The chain combines TRBV19 with TRBJ2-2; the D gene is possibly TRBD1 (6 bases). V lost 6 bases to trimming and J lost 14 bases, with 13 bases between them. The CDR3 contains 11 residues. Per the germline V gene, CDR1 is LNHDA and CDR2 is SQIVND (reference sequence). CDR3 region: CASRRGRGLFF. CDR3 bases: TGTGCCAGTAGGAGGGGCAGGGGTCTGTTTTTT.

In this sample, this clone turned up a few times. The chain is built from TRBV5-1 and TRBJ2-7, with D unresolved. The V gene lost 3 bases and the J gene lost 2 bases, with 12 bases spanning the gap. The CDR3 length is 14 residues. Germline V gene lookup returns CDR1 SGHRS and CDR2 YFSETQ. In DNA, the CDR3 is TGCGCCAGCAGCTCGTCCCAGCTACCCTACGAGCAGTACTTC. Translation: CASSSSQLPYEQYF.

The V and J genes are TRBV30 and TRBJ1-2; D is undetermined. This CDR3 contains 13 residues. Between the trimmed V and J ends, which lost 4 bases and 4 bases, there was a span of 13 bases. CDR1 is GTSNPN and CDR2 is SVGIG in the germline V gene (reference sequence). The CDR3 DNA is TGTGCCTGGACAAGGGATGAGACCTATGGCTACACCTTC. It translates to CAWTRDETYGYTF.

In its sample, this clone was seen a few times. The sample holds other DNA sequences that translate to the same CDR3. The chain uses TRBV5-8 and TRBJ2-5; TRBD1 might be the D (5 bases). Germline CDR1 reads SGHTS; CDR2 reads YDEGEE. V lost 4 bases to trimming and J lost 2 bases, with 12 bases between them. CDR3 size: 14 residues. CDR3 region: CASSRDSVQETQYF. The CDR3 DNA reads TGTGCCAGCAGCCGCGACAGTGTACAAGAGACCCAGTACTTC.

The J gene is TRBJ2-3, the V gene TRBV29-1, with 11 bases matching TRBD2. V trimming: 4 bases; J trimming: 3 bases; junction bases outside the gene matches: 6. The CDR3 consists of 15 residues. CDR1 is SQVTM and CDR2 is ANQGSEA in the germline V gene. The CDR3 is CSVVAGGPGTDTQYF. CDR3 DNA: TGCAGCGTTGTAGCGGGAGGGCCGGGGACAGATACGCAGTATTTT.

The rearrangement joins TRBV18 to TRBJ2-5; no clear D. CDR3 length: 11 residues. The V gene's germline CDR1 is KGHSH and CDR2 LQKENI. V shed 2 bases and J shed 4 bases, with 2 bases lying between them. The CDR3 DNA reads TGTGCCAGCTCACCAGGAGAGACCCAGTACTTC. Amino acid sequence: CASSPGETQYF.

This clone was seen a few times. V and J are TRBV6-5 and TRBJ1-2, with D perhaps matching TRBD1 (5 bases). V lost 6 bases to trimming and J lost 7 bases, with 15 bases between them. CDR3 length: 13 residues. CDR1 MNHEY and CDR2 SVGAGI come from the germline V gene. DNA for the CDR3: TGTGCCAGCAGCATCGACAGTTCGAGTGGCTACACCTTC. It codes for CASSIDSSSGYTF.

This clone was detected only a few times. The chain joins TRBV27 to TRBJ1-1; D uncertain. The germline CDR1 and CDR2 sequences are MNHEY and SMNVEV (reference sequence). This CDR3 spans 15 amino acids. Trimming took 6 bases from V and 9 from J, leaving 23 bases between them. CDR3 DNA sequence: TGTGCCAGCAGCTCCGAGCCGGGTCAGTCATCTAAAGCTTTCTTT. Protein product: CASSSEPGQSSKAFF.

This clone appeared a few times. The genes are TRBV14 and TRBJ1-2; D is uncertain. This CDR3 is built from 13 residues. Trimming took 0 bases from V and 4 from J, leaving 6 bases between them. Germline CDR1 and CDR2: SGHDN and FVKESK. The CDR3 here is CASSQDVIYGYTF. The CDR3 bases are TGTGCCAGCAGCCAAGACGTTATCTATGGCTACACCTTC.

The chain uses TRBV14 and TRBJ2-7, with D possibly matching TRBD1 (6 bases). The germline CDR1 and CDR2 sequences are SGHDN and FVKESK. Trimming pared 3 bases from V and 7 bases from J, leaving 22 bases between. The CDR3 consists of 16 residues. DNA of the CDR3: TGTGCCAGCAGCCAGGTAACAGGGTTGGGAGTTCGGGAGCAGTACTTC. Translated: CASSQVTGLGVREQYF. Using reference TRBV14 and TRBJ2-7 for the parts outside the CDR3, the full variable domain is EAGVTQFPSHSVIEKGQTVTLRCDPISGHDNLYWYRRVMGKEIKFLLHFVKESKQDESGMPNNRFLAERTGGTYSTLKVQPAELEDSGVYFCASSQVTGLGVREQYFGPGTRLTVT.

CDR3 in amino acids: CASSSVRQGAQDEQFF. The CDR3, as DNA: TGTGCCAGCTCATCTGTAAGACAGGGGGCGCAGGATGAGCAGTTCTTC. The genes are TRBV18 and TRBJ2-1; 10 nucleotides match TRBD1. V lost 5 bases and J lost 8; bases outside the gene matches: 12. The germline V gene has CDR1 KGHSH and CDR2 LQKENI. This CDR3 has 16 amino acids. The full variable domain, with the rest looked up from reference TRBV18 and TRBJ2-1, is NAGVMQNPRHLVRRRGQEARLRCSPMKGHSHVYWYRQLPEEGLKFMVYLQKENIIDESGMPKERFSAEFPKEGPSILRIQQVVRGDSAAYFCASSSVRQGAQDEQFFGPGTRLTVL.

The rearrangement links TRBV11-1 to TRBJ2-7, with 7 bases lining up with TRBD1. V gave up 0 bases and J gave up 3 bases; unmatched junction bases: 2. Germline values: CDR1 SGHAT, CDR2 FQDESV (reference sequence). The CDR3 runs to 14 residues. The CDR3 here is CASSLARDSYEQYF. CDR3 nucleotide sequence: TGTGCCAGCAGCTTAGCCCGGGACAGCTACGAGCAGTACTTC. The full variable domain, completed using reference TRBV11-1 and TRBJ2-7, is EAEVAQSPRYKITEKSQAVAFWCDPISGHATLYWYRQILGQGPELLVQFQDESVVDDSQLPKDRFSAERLKGVDSTLKIQPAELGDSAMYLCASSLARDSYEQYFGPGTRLTVT.

The V and J genes are TRBV7-8 and TRBJ1-1; 7 bases are a match to TRBD1. With 2 bases clipped from V and 2 bases from J, the junction kept 14 bases outside the gene matches. Per the germline V gene, CDR1 is SGHVS and CDR2 is FQNEAQ. The length of the CDR3 is 18 residues. As DNA, the CDR3 is TGTGCCAGCAGCTTAAGGGACAGCGTATACAACCCCAACACTGAAGCTTTCTTT. Encoded protein: CASSLRDSVYNPNTEAFF.

For the CDR3, the DNA is TGCAGCGCCCAGTCCACGAACAGGGGGACGGAGGGCTACACCTTC. Protein sequence: CSAQSTNRGTEGYTF. The chain is built from TRBV29-1 and TRBJ1-2; 8 bases map to TRBD1. This CDR3 has 15 residues. V trimming: 7 bases; J trimming: 8 bases; junction bases outside the gene matches: 18. Germline assignment: CDR1 SQVTM and CDR2 ANQGSEA.

This chain uses TRBV11-2 with TRBJ1-5; D uncertain. V gave up 1 base and J gave up 4 bases, with 5 bases separating them. Germline CDR1 and CDR2: SGHAT and FQNNGV. CDR3 length: 13 residues. The CDR3 here is CASSLAVNQPQHF. CDR3 DNA sequence: TGTGCCAGCAGCTTAGCGGTGAATCAGCCCCAGCATTTT. Drawing the rest from reference TRBV11-2 and TRBJ1-5, the complete variable domain is EAGVAQSPRYKIIEKRQSVAFWCNPISGHATLYWYQQILGQGPKLLIQFQNNGVVDDSQLPKDRFSAERLKGVDSTLKIQPAKLEDSAVYLCASSLAVNQPQHFGDGTRLSIL.

The chain links TRBV10-3 to TRBJ2-2; D is perhaps TRBD1 (6 bases). Per the germline V gene, CDR1 is ENHRY and CDR2 is SYGVKD. This CDR3 has 11 amino acids. Trimming pared 3 bases from V and 13 bases from J, leaving 9 bases between. The CDR3 protein is CAISEQGRLFF. The DNA for the CDR3 is TGTGCCATCAGTGAACAGGGTCGGCTGTTTTTT.